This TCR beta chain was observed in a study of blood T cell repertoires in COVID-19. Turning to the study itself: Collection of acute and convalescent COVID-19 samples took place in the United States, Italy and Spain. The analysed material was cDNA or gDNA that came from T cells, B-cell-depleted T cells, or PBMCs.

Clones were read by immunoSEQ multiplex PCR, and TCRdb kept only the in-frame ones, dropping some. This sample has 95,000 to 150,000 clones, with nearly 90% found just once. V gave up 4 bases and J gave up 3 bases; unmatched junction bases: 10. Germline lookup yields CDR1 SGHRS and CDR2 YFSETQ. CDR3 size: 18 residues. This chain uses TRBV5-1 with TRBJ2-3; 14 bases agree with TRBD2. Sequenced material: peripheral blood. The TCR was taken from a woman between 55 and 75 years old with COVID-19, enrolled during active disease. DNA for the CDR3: TGCGCCAGCAGCCCCGGACTAGCGGGGGGTTGGGGGACAGATACGCAGTATTTT. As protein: CASSPGLAGGWGTDTQYF.